The T cell receptor beta chain described here comes from a study of blood T cells in healthy people across ages (dated by TCRdb to about 2015). As for the study more broadly: In model experiments, template switching captured about one uniquely barcoded TCR beta cDNA molecule for every two T cells. The study measured age-related changes in TCR beta repertoire diversity using deep sequencing normalized with unique cDNA molecular identifiers. Four age groups were formed from the donors: young (average approximately 17 years), middle-aged (approximately 40), aged (roughly 58) and long-lived (more than 75). The study analyzed two additional independent replicas of 1 million unique cDNA reads from the same blood draw for two donors, one aged 18 to 30 and one aged 80 or older. To avoid experimental bias, donors of different ages were spread randomly across the sequencing lanes.

Library generation was performed with 5' RACE. Sequencing was carried out with an Illumina HiSeq 2500. The second PCR ran for about 7 to 11 cycles and used a J-beta primer mix along with a sample-barcoded 5' primer. Each TCR beta cDNA molecule received a unique molecular identifier from a template-switch 5' adaptor carrying 12 random nucleotides. Each sample yielded at least 2.5 million CDR3-containing paired-end reads. The Mint cDNA synthesis kit, primed by a TRBC-specific oligonucleotide, was used to synthesize first-strand cDNA from all RNA. Following uracil-DNA glycosylase treatment, a first 18-cycle PCR with universal primers M1SS and BC2_uni_R was performed on all cDNA. Under the source paper's analysis protocol: For normalization, 1 million high-quality reads were randomly selected from each sample, with every read carrying a distinct molecular identifier. Instead of being binned into consensus sequences, reads with shared molecular identifiers were discarded. MiTCR, run with a Q25 quality threshold and the strictest error-elimination algorithm, handled CDR3 identification, clonotype clustering and error correction. A nonparametric unseen species model using Euler transformation provided a lower-bound estimate of total TCR beta diversity. TCRdb applied fastp at Q25 and MiXCR to the public reads, then kept only in-frame beta chains. CDR3 protein sequences are deduplicated, and each keeps its most common genes and DNA. These V and J calls originate from TCRdb's pipeline instead of the authors' own analysis. Present in this sample are fewer than 750,000 distinct CDR3 sequences, over 40% of which were seen just once. The top ten clonotypes cover approximately 12% of the sample.

Concerning this clonotype: Its antigen is still unknown. One base away there is no much larger clone; base qualities are not given.

From the cysteine through the phenylalanine, the CDR3 covers 15 amino acids. The retained sequence is limited to the CDR3, 45 bases, with the frame set at the first base. From a lookup of the germline V gene, CDR1 and CDR2 are SGDLS and YYNGEE. V and J are truncated by 10 bases and 9 bases respectively, leaving an intervening sequence of 26 bases. What the work shows at the level of the full study, not this receptor alone: There was a strong correlation between observed TCR beta diversity and the percentage of naive T cells measured by flow cytometry. Conclusive comparison of naive and antigen-experienced compartments was prevented by the profiling of bulk unsorted PBMCs. As age increased, observed TCR beta diversity per million T cells dropped in a roughly linear way, and a significant reduction was already evident by age roughly 40. Estimates of total diversity based on one million sequenced T cells were regarded as lower bounds and as underestimates. Compared with the aged group, more naive CD4+ T cells, fewer expanded clones and increased TCR diversity were shown by the long-lived group, suggesting age selection. Because the CMV infection status of the donors was unknown, age-related changes in expanded clonotypes may potentially have been confounded.

Systemically healthy Caucasian individuals from Russia, 39 in total and aged about 6 to 95 years, were included as donors. Each donor gave around 9 milliliters of peripheral blood, collected into EDTA-treated Vacutainer tubes. PBMCs were isolated by Ficoll-Paque density-gradient centrifugation, with at least 6 million obtained per sample. Trizol reagent was used to extract total RNA from the PBMCs, yielding at least 6 micrograms per sample. Naive CD45RAhigh/CD27high T cell percentages were measured by flow cytometry on a PBMC aliquot from every donor. Recombination joined TRBV9 with TRBJ1-5; TRBD1 is possibly the D segment (5 matching bases). The sequenced material came from blood. The receptor was isolated from a woman aged 80 or over in good health. The DNA reads TGTGCCGCGACTGAGGAGGCAGGGCGACTTCTGCCCCAGCATTTT. This encodes CAATEEAGRLLPQHF.